This T cell receptor (beta chain) originates from a study of T-cell reconstitution after alpha-beta-depleted transplantation in children. The CDR3 is 15 residues long. V was shortened by 5 bases and J by 3 bases, with 14 bases between the two germline ends. Germline V gene data show CDR1 as MGHRA and CDR2 as YSYEKL. General study findings and limits: There were some patients whose high TCRbeta diversity at day 60 came from surviving recipient T cells and thymic progenitors. The main origin of T-cell counts and diversity one year after transplant was newly produced T cells. About two months after transplant, alpha-beta T cells reportedly came from several hundred expanded graft clones.

Unique molecular identifiers tagged the TCRbeta library. In TCRdb, the PCR reads were re-called with MiXCR into one record per CDR3 protein. The repertoire holds under 850,000 distinct CDR3 sequences, with approximately 14% as singletons. This clonotype was found a few times. Its cognate antigen is unknown. This sequence joins TRBV4-1 and TRBJ2-4; D might be TRBD2 (6 bases). The clonotype was recovered from a girl aged 2 to 10 with congenital amegakaryocytic thrombocytopenia, due to receive a stem cell transplant. The specimen was PBMCs, collected before TCRalphabeta/CD19-depleted stem cell transplant. The DNA for the CDR3 is TGCGCCAGCAGCTCCGCGGGACCGGACAAAAACATTCAGTACTTC. Amino acids: CASSSAGPDKNIQYF.